Sequencing of this T cell receptor (beta chain) was carried out in a study of regulatory T cells in long-lasting Graves disease (dated by TCRdb to about 2021). Looking at the study overall: Antithyroid drugs had been taken for less than 3 months by newly diagnosed Graves' disease patients. The study was registered as a clinical trial and conducted in China. A total of 33 samples were covered by TCR sequencing, comprising approximately 13 persistent and 20 newly diagnosed Graves' disease patients. This study used TCR sequencing and RNA sequencing of peripheral blood to compare persistent Graves' disease patients against newly diagnosed Graves' disease patients.

Library preparation employed multiplex PCR. Sequencing was carried out with an Illumina HiSeq 4000. CDR3 regions were amplified by Arm-PCR with iRepertoire HTBI primers to construct TCR beta libraries. Before sequencing, the PCR products underwent gel purification. For the original study's pipeline: Across samples, about 63 TRBV and 15 or so TRBJ segments were identified and used for gene usage analysis of CDR3 amino acid clonotypes. COPE and FqMerger were used to merge filtered high-quality paired reads into contigs. BLAST was used to align contigs to the IMGT TRBV, TRBD and TRBJ reference genes, and CDR3 was defined following IMGT. Any clonotype with a frequency above 0.1% was counted as a highly expanded clone. Repertoire diversity was measured by Shannon entropy, and V-J evenness by the Gini coefficient. Public clonotypes were defined as clonotypes shared by more than one individual. Using fastp trimming at Q25 and MiXCR clonotype assembly, TCRdb reanalyzed the public sequencing data and kept in-frame beta chains. Each entry is one CDR3 protein sequence, shown with its most common DNA and genes. The V and J calls shown here were made by TCRdb, not taken from the authors' results. This sample is represented by 620,000 or so distinct CDR3 sequences; around 17% of them were singletons. 15% to 20% of the sample is taken by the ten largest.

What the time point label conveys for this sample: newly diagnosed GD, antithyroid drugs for less than 3 months. RNA was extracted from PBMCs in TRIzol for both TCR sequencing and RNA sequencing. The diagnosis of Graves' disease followed American Thyroid Association guidelines. The patients came from an endocrinology department in Xi'an, China. Each patient gave around 9.2 milliliters of peripheral blood, collected in an EDTA anticoagulant tube. Ficoll Paque Plus density gradient separation was used to isolate PBMCs, and no additional T cell sorting was done. An Agilent 2100 Bioanalyzer and agarose gel were used to check RNA quality, and a NanoDrop 2000 was used to measure RNA concentration. At least ten counts were recorded for this clonotype. What antigen it recognizes has not been identified. No base quality values were provided; no much bigger clone lies one nucleotide off. Overall study outcomes, separate from this receptor: Persistent patients shared more public clonotypes among themselves (around 2,800) than newly diagnosed patients did (more than 950). The study examined only peripheral blood because the primary lesion, thyroid tissue, could not be accessed. Sequencing and analysis were restricted to the TCR beta chain. Lower TCR Shannon entropy and fewer highly expanded clones were observed in persistent Graves' disease patients than in newly diagnosed patients, which suggested clonal expansion. The authors noted that the small sample size was a limitation that may lower accuracy.

The same sample was also studied in work on T cells in Graves' hyperthyroidism and ophthalmopathy. The second study's authors report: Stable Graves' hyperthyroidism was defined as the absence of progression to ophthalmopathy over 18 months of follow-up. Hyperthyroidism patients were newly diagnosed, with disease duration under 2 months, and aged 18 to 65 years. Any patient with an uncontrolled infection, another autoimmune disease, pregnancy or lactation was excluded. Diagnoses were based on clinical symptoms, serum thyroxine and TRAb, thyroid ultrasound and orbital computed tomography. The first round of RT-PCR for the TCR CDR3 was performed with the HTBI primer set and the Qiagen OneStep RT-PCR kit. Blood samples also contained most of the expanded thyroid clonotypes (frequency above 0.001), which suggests that blood repertoires may reflect thyroid immune responses. In cross-validation, a model built on a 13 V-J signature told ophthalmopathy apart from stable hyperthyroidism with less than 90% sensitivity and roughly 81% specificity, and in testing the same model reached 80%/75%. In validation, progression to ophthalmopathy was predicted by the model with about 70% sensitivity and just over 72% specificity, a median of about 6.4 months before onset. To identify distinguishing TCR V-J signatures, a discovery cohort of 100 or so patients was used, comprising 40 to 45 with Graves' ophthalmopathy and around 60 with stable Graves' hyperthyroidism. Prospective prediction of ophthalmopathy was tested in an independent validation cohort of 18 to 20 hyperthyroidism patients and 15 to 17 patients who later progressed to ophthalmopathy. The 90 to 100 discovery patients were randomly divided into training and test sets at a 7:3 ratio. In addition, the study compared T-cell repertoires in thyroid tissue and in blood from five or six Graves' hyperthyroidism patients. After sampling, hyperthyroidism patients received methimazole starting at 30 mg daily, and ophthalmopathy patients received high-dose intravenous methylprednisolone. Libraries were constructed in a second round of multiplex PCR, after which size selection and purification were carried out. Paired-end sequencing of the libraries was performed with 100 bp reads on an Illumina HiSeq2000. SOAPnuke was used to process the raw data, removing reads that contained adapters or uncalled bases, had a mean Phred below 15, or lacked an exact match to the constant primer or identifier. COPE v1.2.5 was used to merge the high-quality paired reads, and each unique nucleotide sequence was defined as a clonotype. MiTCR v1.1 was used to align clonotypes to the IMGT TRBV, TRBD and TRBJ reference segments. Analysis was restricted to V-J combinations with a frequency above 0.0001, which covered 99.2% of repertoires. A TCS score was defined as the ratio between F50 (clonal expansion) and ExV (chaos), using BLOSUM62-based TCRdist between CDR3 peptides within each V-J. Welch's t-statistics and random forest reduced around 550 V-J features to about 13, which were used in a naive Bayes classifier (R e1071). No statistical method was used to set the sample size in advance, and investigators knew the group allocation. According to the paper, TCR Vbeta CDR3 sequencing was carried out on around 140 peripheral blood samples, which came from over 40 ophthalmopathy, fewer than 80 hyperthyroidism and approximately 17 progressor patients.

The specimen was peripheral blood mononuclear cells (PBMCs), collected at new diagnosis, from a patient treated with antithyroid drugs. The receptor was derived from a woman younger than 45 with Graves disease. Donor details come from another sample of the same person, matched by shared clones.

The DNA is as follows: TGTGCCACCAGTCTCGGTTTCAGCTCCTACAATGAGCAGTTCTTC. It codes for CATSLGFSSYNEQFF. The sequence links TRBV24-1 to TRBJ2-1; the D gene remains uncertain. CDR3 length: 15 amino acids, cysteine to phenylalanine. Kept here is only the CDR3 DNA, which spans 45 bases and is read in frame from base 1. V gives up 6 bases and J gives up 0 bases, and the segment between their germline ends measures 11 bases. The germline V gene gives CDR1 as KGHDR and CDR2 as SFDVKD.